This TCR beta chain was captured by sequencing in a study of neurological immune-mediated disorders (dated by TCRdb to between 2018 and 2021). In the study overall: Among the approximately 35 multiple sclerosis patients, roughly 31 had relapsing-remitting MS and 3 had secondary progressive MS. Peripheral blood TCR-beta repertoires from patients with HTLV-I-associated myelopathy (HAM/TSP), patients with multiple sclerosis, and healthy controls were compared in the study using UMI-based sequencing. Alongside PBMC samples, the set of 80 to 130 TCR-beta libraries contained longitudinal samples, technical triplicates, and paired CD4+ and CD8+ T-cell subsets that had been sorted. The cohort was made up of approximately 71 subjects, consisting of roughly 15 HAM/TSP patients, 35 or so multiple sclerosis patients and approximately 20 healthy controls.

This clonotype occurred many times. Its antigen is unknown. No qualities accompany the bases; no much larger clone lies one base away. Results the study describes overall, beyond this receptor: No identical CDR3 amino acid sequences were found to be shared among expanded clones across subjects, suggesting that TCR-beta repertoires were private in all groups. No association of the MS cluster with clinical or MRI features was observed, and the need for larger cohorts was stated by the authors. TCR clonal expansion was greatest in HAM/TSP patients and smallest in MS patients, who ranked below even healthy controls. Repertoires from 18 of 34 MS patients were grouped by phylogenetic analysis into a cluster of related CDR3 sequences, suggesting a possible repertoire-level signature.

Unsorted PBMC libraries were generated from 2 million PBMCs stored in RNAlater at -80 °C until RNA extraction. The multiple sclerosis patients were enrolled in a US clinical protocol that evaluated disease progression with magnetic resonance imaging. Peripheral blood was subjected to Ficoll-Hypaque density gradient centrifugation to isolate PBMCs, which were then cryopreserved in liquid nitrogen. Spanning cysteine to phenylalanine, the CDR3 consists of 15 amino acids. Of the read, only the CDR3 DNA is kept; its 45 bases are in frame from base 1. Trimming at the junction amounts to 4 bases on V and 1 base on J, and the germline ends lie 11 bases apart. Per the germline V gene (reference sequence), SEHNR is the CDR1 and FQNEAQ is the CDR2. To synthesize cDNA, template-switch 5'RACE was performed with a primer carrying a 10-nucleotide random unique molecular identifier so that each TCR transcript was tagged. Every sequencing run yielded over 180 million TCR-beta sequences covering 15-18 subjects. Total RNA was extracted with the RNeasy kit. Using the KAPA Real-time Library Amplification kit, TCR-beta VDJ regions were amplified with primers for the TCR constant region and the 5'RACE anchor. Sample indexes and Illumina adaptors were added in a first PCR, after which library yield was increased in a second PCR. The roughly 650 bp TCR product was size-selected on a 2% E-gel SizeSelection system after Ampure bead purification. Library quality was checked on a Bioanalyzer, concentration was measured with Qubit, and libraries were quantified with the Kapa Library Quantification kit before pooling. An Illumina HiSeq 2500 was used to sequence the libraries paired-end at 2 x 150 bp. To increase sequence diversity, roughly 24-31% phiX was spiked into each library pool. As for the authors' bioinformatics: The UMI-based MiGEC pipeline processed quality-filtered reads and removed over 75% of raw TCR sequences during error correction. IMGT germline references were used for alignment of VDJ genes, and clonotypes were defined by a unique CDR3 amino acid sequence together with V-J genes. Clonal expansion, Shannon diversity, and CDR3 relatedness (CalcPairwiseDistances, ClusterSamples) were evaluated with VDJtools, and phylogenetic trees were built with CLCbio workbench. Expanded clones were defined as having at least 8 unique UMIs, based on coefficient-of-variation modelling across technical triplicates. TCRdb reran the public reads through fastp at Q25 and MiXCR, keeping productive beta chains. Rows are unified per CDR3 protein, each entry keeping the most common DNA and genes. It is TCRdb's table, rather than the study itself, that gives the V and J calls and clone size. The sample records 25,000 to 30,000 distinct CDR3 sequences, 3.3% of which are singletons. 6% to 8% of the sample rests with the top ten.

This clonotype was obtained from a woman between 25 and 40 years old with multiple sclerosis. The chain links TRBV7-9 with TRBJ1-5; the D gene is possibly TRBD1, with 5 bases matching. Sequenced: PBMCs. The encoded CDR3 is CASSSVGGSNQPQHF. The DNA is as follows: TGTGCCAGCAGCTCCGTTGGGGGAAGCAATCAGCCCCAGCATTTT.